Listed below are T cell receptor beta chains from one sample, sequenced in a study of blood T cell repertoires in COVID-19. Assay: immunoSEQ multiplex PCR; the TCRdb copy retains only in-frame clones and omits some. This table holds approximately 210,000 clones, approximately 83% found once. Input material: PBMCs or T cells enriched from blood (not recorded which). These receptor sequences come from a woman aged 60-70 years who had recovered from COVID-19. The CDR3 runs from the conserved cysteine through the conserved F or W. The order of the fields is V gene, J gene, clone size, CDR3 protein. Expanded clones are given a class, and other clones once, few, many or no size at all.

>TRBV7-3|TRBJ2-2|-
CASSARDRTGELFF
>TRBV19|TRBJ2-3|-
CASSPQRDEGTDTQYF
>TRBV7-3|TRBJ1-3|-
CASSLSQGNTIYF
>TRBV4-2|TRBJ2-1|-
CASSRTSGSYNEQFF
>TRBV27|TRBJ2-2|once
CASSLSPQGSTGELFF
>TRBV3-1/TRBV3-2|TRBJ2-3|-
CASSLELGSSTDTQYF
>TRBV6-5|TRBJ1-2|many
CASSYDRGPNYGYTF
>TRBV5-4|TRBJ2-1|-
CASSLDGSGYNQQFF
>TRBV30|TRBJ1-3|-
CAWDGKNGNTIYF
>TRBV19|TRBJ2-7|-
CASRLGQDYEQYF
>TRBV11-2|TRBJ1-6|-
CASSSSRADRSPLHF
>TRBV10-2|TRBJ1-2|-
CASSVNPTNYGYTF
>TRBV4-3|TRBJ2-1|-
CASSRVRGLGEQFF
>TRBV7-9|TRBJ1-6|-
CASSSQGQGNSPLHF
>TRBV11-3|TRBJ2-1|-
CASSFGPGDNEQFF
>TRBV2|TRBJ2-5|-
CASRSQGSGETQYF
>TRBV5-6|TRBJ2-5|-
CASSGERVEETQYF
>TRBV6-5|TRBJ1-2|-
CASSPRDGAVYGYTF
>TRBV2|TRBJ1-5|-
CASSRVRANQPQHF
>TRBV14|TRBJ2-7|-
CASSQPSGTQYF
>TRBV15|TRBJ1-4|-
CATSIFNRPNEKLFF
>TRBV7-9|TRBJ2-5|-
CASSYRGWETQYF
>TRBV2|TRBJ1-5|-
CASKTDYSNQPQHF
>TRBV5-4|TRBJ2-2|-
CASSLLYSVGNTGELFF
>TRBV7-9|TRBJ1-6|-
CASSLGSGDNSPLHF
>TRBV19|TRBJ1-6|-
CASSMEGTYSPLHF
>TRBV4-2|TRBJ2-7|few
CASSSGTQAYEQYF
>TRBV6-4|TRBJ1-1|-
CASSEQGGGTEAFF
>TRBV18|TRBJ1-5|-
CASSPPGATDQPQHF
>TRBV15|TRBJ1-1|-
CATSRDPQNTEAFF
>TRBV27|TRBJ1-6|-
CASSLQWDSPLHF
>TRBV30|TRBJ2-1|-
CAWSLGTSAYNEQFF
>TRBV5-6|TRBJ1-2|-
CASSVLTSTQIYGYTF
>TRBV29-1|TRBJ1-2|-
CSVNQGGGYTF